The 28 T cell receptor beta chains below were found in one sample sequenced in a study of OX40 agonist ivuxolimab in advanced cancers. Produced via immunoSEQ multiplex PCR; TCRdb's table is partial and in-frame only. In the table there are approximately 39,000 clones, roughly three quarters of which are singletons. Sequencing was performed on CD4+ or CD8+ T cells sorted from blood, taken in a trial of the OX40 agonist ivuxolimab. Every receptor here comes from an adult with an advanced solid tumor such as melanoma, head and neck, liver or kidney cancer.

This chain joins TRBV4-1 and TRBJ1-1, with no clear D. Germline V CDR1 and CDR2: MGHRA, YSYEKL. This CDR3 comprises 16 residues. Trimming cost V 1 base and J 2 bases, with 14 bases left between them. CDR3 nucleotide sequence: TGCGCCAGCAGCCAAGTTAATTTAGGGTTTAACACTGAAGCTTTCTTT. Residues: CASSQVNLGFNTEAFF.

The V call is TRBV6-5, the J call TRBJ1-1, with D maybe TRBD1 (6 bases). The CDR3 has 14 residues. Between the trimmed V and J ends, which lost 9 bases and 4 bases, there was a span of 18 bases. The V gene's germline CDR1 is MNHEY and CDR2 SVGAGI. This CDR3 is CASISTGLGTEAFF. In DNA form, the CDR3 reads TGTGCCAGTATTTCTACAGGGCTGGGCACTGAAGCTTTCTTT.

V is TRBV30 and J is TRBJ2-3; 8 positions agree with TRBD1. This CDR3 is built from 15 residues. V gave up 2 bases and J gave up 1 base; unmatched junction bases: 5. Germline CDR1 GTSNPN, CDR2 SVGIG (reference sequence). This CDR3 is CAWSSGGAGTDTQYF. The CDR3 DNA reads as TGTGCCTGGAGTTCAGGGGGCGCGGGCACAGATACGCAGTATTTT.

This sequence joins TRBV2 and TRBJ1-1; the D gene is possibly TRBD1 (5 bases). The CDR3 runs to 13 residues. Trimming shortened V by 5 bases and J by 7 bases, and 14 bases separated the two germline ends. CDR1 is SNHLY, CDR2 FYNNEI, per germline. The CDR3 DNA reads as TGTGCCAGCAGTTCCCCCGGGACGATTGAAGCTTTCTTT. It specifies CASSSPGTIEAFF.

The rearrangement joins TRBV30 to TRBJ1-2, with 7 positions matching TRBD1. Trimming removed 2 bases from V and 3 bases from J; junction bases left unmatched: 6. The CDR3 spans 14 residues. The germline gives CDR1 GTSNPN, CDR2 SVGIG (reference sequence). CDR3 amino acids: CAWSKGAEDYGYTF. The CDR3 coding sequence is TGTGCCTGGAGTAAGGGGGCGGAGGACTATGGCTACACCTTC. Full variable domain (remainder filled in from reference TRBV30 and TRBJ1-2): SQTIHQWPATLVQPVGSPLSLECTVEGTSNPNLYWYRQAAGRGLQLLFYSVGIGQISSEVPQNLSASRPQDRQFILSSKKLLLSDSGFYLCAWSKGAEDYGYTFGSGTRLTVV.

This clone has just a few counts. This chain links TRBV18 with TRBJ2-1, with D perhaps TRBD1 or TRBD2 (6 bases each). Trimming took 4 bases from V and 4 from J, leaving 17 bases between them. Germline-derived CDR1 and CDR2 are KGHSH and LQKENI. The length of the CDR3 is 16 residues. The CDR3: CASSLTEGGGYNEQFF. CDR3 coding DNA: TGTGCCAGCTCACTAACCGAGGGGGGAGGTTACAATGAGCAGTTCTTC. Complete variable domain (other parts from reference TRBV18 and TRBJ2-1): NAGVMQNPRHLVRRRGQEARLRCSPMKGHSHVYWYRQLPEEGLKFMVYLQKENIIDESGMPKERFSAEFPKEGPSILRIQQVVRGDSAAYFCASSLTEGGGYNEQFFGPGTRLTVL.

V and J are TRBV5-6 and TRBJ1-6; a weak D match, TRBD1 (5 bases). V lost 0 bases and J 14 bases, leaving 27 bases between the germline ends. Germline CDR1 is SGHDT and CDR2 is YYEEEE. The CDR3 sequence is 18 residues long. The CDR3 loop is CASSLAGTVHLKVESLHF. For the CDR3, the DNA is TGTGCCAGCAGCTTGGCCGGGACGGTCCATCTAAAGGTAGAATCCCTCCACTTT.

The chain joins TRBV19 to TRBJ1-6, with D hard to call. V gave up 5 bases and J gave up 7 bases, with 9 bases separating them. The CDR3 has 13 residues. Germline CDR1 is LNHDA and CDR2 is SQIVND (reference sequence). The CDR3 DNA is TGTGCCAGTAGTGGACGGATGAATTCACCCCTCCACTTT. As protein: CASSGRMNSPLHF.

This sequence joins TRBV15 and TRBJ1-1, with no clear D. This CDR3 is built from 14 residues. Germline V gene lookup returns CDR1 LNHNV and CDR2 YYDKDF (reference sequence). Deletions cut 1 base from V and 1 base from J, with 7 bases between. Written as DNA, the CDR3 is TGTGCCACCAGCAGAGGGGGAGGGAACACTGAAGCTTTCTTT. Translated, it gives CATSRGGGNTEAFF.

The rearrangement links TRBV11-2 to TRBJ2-3; 14 bases agree with TRBD2. Germline CDR1 SGHAT, CDR2 FQNNGV. The junction had 10 bases not matched to a gene; V was cut back by 5 bases and J by 6 bases. This CDR3 has 17 residues. CDR3 loop: CASSRSGLAGGVDTQYF. CDR3 nucleotide sequence: TGTGCCAGCAGCCGGAGCGGACTAGCGGGGGGAGTGGATACGCAGTATTTT.

The chain has TRBV6-5 and TRBJ1-4, with 7 bases identical to TRBD1. This CDR3 has 14 amino acids. CDR1 and CDR2 (germline): MNHEY, SVGAGI. V lost 2 bases to trimming and J lost 8 bases; unmatched junction nucleotides: 5. CDR3 coding DNA: TGTGCCAGCAGTTACGAGACAGGGCGAGAAAAACTGTTTTTT. Residues: CASSYETGREKLFF.

V usage is TRBV5-1 and J usage is TRBJ2-1; D tentatively reads TRBD1 or TRBD2 (6 bases each). The CDR3 loop spans 13 amino acids. Germline values: CDR1 SGHRS, CDR2 YFSETQ. Trimming removed 2 bases at V and 9 bases at J, with 12 bases between. In DNA, the CDR3 is TGCGCCAGCAGCTTCGAGGGGGGCGGTGAGCAGTTCTTC. This sequence encodes CASSFEGGGEQFF.

This clone was seen only a few times. The chain is built from TRBV7-3 and TRBJ1-1; possible D gene TRBD1, 5 bases. The V end lost 5 bases, the J end lost 2 bases, and 9 bases lay between the germline ends. There are 13 residues in the CDR3. In germline, CDR1 is SGHTA, CDR2 FQGTGA. CDR3 protein: CASSQGVNTEAFF. CDR3 DNA sequence: TGTGCCAGCAGCCAAGGGGTAAACACTGAAGCTTTCTTT. Complete variable domain (other parts from reference TRBV7-3 and TRBJ1-1): GAGVSQTPSNKVTEKGKYVELRCDPISGHTALYWYRQSLGQGPEFLIYFQGTGAADDSGLPNDRFFAVRPEGSVSTLKIQRTERGDSAVYLCASSQGVNTEAFFGQGTRLTVV.

The V call is TRBV15, the J call TRBJ2-2, with TRBD1 as a possible D gene (5 bases). The CDR3 extends over 14 amino acids. From germline, CDR1 is LNHNV and CDR2 YYDKDF (reference sequence). Trimming removed 7 bases at V and 4 bases at J, with 13 bases between. The CDR3 DNA follows: TGTGCCACCATAGGACATAAGCTCACCGGGGAGCTGTTTTTT. Protein: CATIGHKLTGELFF.

The CDR3 sequence is CASSFDMVRKGANVLTF. The CDR3 DNA sequence: TGTGCCAGCAGCTTCGACATGGTGAGGAAAGGGGCCAACGTCCTGACTTTC. The rearrangement joins TRBV7-2 to TRBJ2-6, with D uncertain. Germline V lookup: CDR1 SGHTA, CDR2 FQGNSA. Trimming removed 3 bases from V and 4 bases from J, with 16 bases in between. The CDR3 spans 17 residues.

The genes are TRBV6-5 and TRBJ1-5, with D uncertain. V lost 0 bases and J 5 bases, leaving 5 bases between the germline ends. Germline loops: CDR1 MNHEY, CDR2 SVGAGI. The CDR3 has 13 amino acids. Here the CDR3 DNA reads TGTGCCAGCAGTTACTCGGCCGATCAGCCCCAGCATTTT. It yields the protein CASSYSADQPQHF.

The rearrangement uses TRBV10-2 and TRBJ1-1, with D unclear. Germline V CDR1 and CDR2: WSHSY, SAAADI. The V end was cut by 3 bases, the J end by 12 bases, with 14 bases between. This CDR3 spans 12 amino acids. Here the CDR3 reads CASSDGRAASFF. The CDR3 DNA follows: TGCGCCAGCAGTGACGGGCGCGCGGCGTCTTTCTTT.

This clone was counted once. This chain connects TRBV4-1 to TRBJ2-3; 9 nucleotides align to TRBD1. The J segment lost 2 bases and the V segment lost 4 bases, leaving 7 bases of the junction unmatched. CDR3 length: 16 residues. Germline CDR1 MGHRA, CDR2 YSYEKL. The CDR3 DNA reads TGCGCCAGCAGCCCGGGACAGGGTCCGTACACAGATACGCAGTATTTT. Its translation: CASSPGQGPYTDTQYF.

Only one count was recorded for this clone. The CDR3: CASSPAIQAFF. CDR3 in DNA: TGTGCCAGCTCGCCCGCGATTCAAGCTTTCTTT. This rearrangement joins TRBV7-9 to TRBJ1-1; D not resolved. The CDR3 contains 11 residues. The germline gives CDR1 SEHNR, CDR2 FQNEAQ (reference sequence). V was trimmed by 8 bases and J by 9 bases, leaving 13 bases between them.

V and J are TRBV4-1 and TRBJ2-5; D uncertain. Germline V gene data show CDR1 as MGHRA and CDR2 as YSYEKL. Trimming left V 0 bases short and J 3 bases short, with 14 bases between. This CDR3 comprises 16 residues. CDR3 sequence: CASSQEENGVKETQYF. Here the CDR3 DNA reads TGCGCCAGCAGCCAAGAAGAAAATGGAGTGAAAGAGACCCAGTACTTC.

J is TRBJ2-1 and V is TRBV4-1, with D tentatively TRBD2 (6 bases). CDR1 is MGHRA, CDR2 YSYEKL, per germline. V was clipped by 0 bases and J by 10 bases, with 13 bases between them. The CDR3 consists of 14 residues. In nucleotides, the CDR3 is TGCGCCAGCAGCCAAGAGTCCCCTGGGGGGGAGCAGTTCTTC. This codes for CASSQESPGGEQFF.

This sequence joins TRBV9 and TRBJ1-1, with no clear D. The CDR3 has 14 residues. Trimming removed 3 bases at V and 1 base at J, with 10 bases between. Germline lookup yields CDR1 SGDLS and CDR2 YYNGEE. The DNA for the CDR3 is TGTGCCAGCAGCGCAGCCAGAAGGAACACTGAAGCTTTCTTT. It codes for CASSAARRNTEAFF.

The chain joins TRBV7-9 to TRBJ2-2; TRBD1 agrees at 10 bases. Germline V lookup: CDR1 SEHNR, CDR2 FQNEAQ (reference sequence). The CDR3 loop spans 15 amino acids. The ends lost 10 bases at V and 7 bases at J; junction bases unmatched: 12. The CDR3 DNA reads TGTGCCACAAGACCGGGACAGGGGAACGGCGGGGAGCTGTTTTTT. This codes for CATRPGQGNGGELFF.

J is TRBJ1-1 and V is TRBV7-2, with a tentative D call TRBD1 (5 bases). V gave up 2 bases and J gave up 5 bases, with 15 bases separating them. CDR3 length equals 15 residues. The germline gives CDR1 SGHTA, CDR2 FQGNSA. The CDR3 nucleotides read TGTGCCAGCAGCTTATCTGAGGGACTCGGTACTGAAGCTTTCTTT. Translating gives CASSLSEGLGTEAFF.

CDR3 residues: CASSELGLSSGANVLTF. CDR3 nucleotides: TGTGCCAGCAGTGAATTGGGGCTGAGCTCTGGGGCCAACGTCCTGACTTTC. The rearrangement joins TRBV6-1 to TRBJ2-6; perhaps TRBD1 as D (5 bases). Germline lookup yields CDR1 MNHNS and CDR2 SASEGT. V was shortened by 2 bases and J by 0 bases, with 11 bases between the two germline ends. The CDR3 loop spans 17 amino acids.

V and J are TRBV5-1 and TRBJ2-7, with D possibly being TRBD1 (5 bases). V dropped 1 base and J dropped 3 bases, with 8 bases sitting between them. Germline lookup yields CDR1 SGHRS and CDR2 YFSETQ. The CDR3 is made up of 13 amino acids. CDR3 sequence reads: CASSLLGVYEQYF. CDR3 nucleotides: TGCGCCAGCAGCTTGTTAGGGGTCTACGAGCAGTACTTC.

The V call is TRBV6-1, the J call TRBJ1-1; no definite D call. Germline V lookup: CDR1 MNHNS, CDR2 SASEGT. The CDR3 has 14 amino acids. Trimming took off 1 base at V and 4 bases at J, with 10 bases between the two ends. CDR3 protein: CASSEVGGFTEAFF. The DNA for the CDR3 is TGTGCCAGCAGTGAAGTAGGAGGGTTCACTGAAGCTTTCTTT.

This chain links TRBV7-9 with TRBJ2-3; possibly TRBD1 or TRBD2 for D (5 bases each). The V and J ends lost 11 bases and 5 bases respectively, with 14 bases between them. This CDR3 has 12 amino acids. Germline lookup yields CDR1 SEHNR and CDR2 FQNEAQ (reference sequence). The CDR3 coding sequence is TGTGCCGCCGGGACGTATGGAGATACGCAGTATTTT. Protein sequence: CAAGTYGDTQYF.